This is a list of T cell receptor beta chains from one sample in a study of blood T cell repertoires in COVID-19. Assay used: immunoSEQ multiplex PCR; TCRdb lists only in-frame clones, some missing. Of 150,000 to 200,000 clones detected, 65% to 85% appear once; the ten largest clones hold 2.6%. Sample: peripheral blood. The receptors derive from a human donor with acute or convalescent COVID-19. The donor label of this sample is uncertain. Each CDR3 is given with its conserved first and last residue. The D gene is left open where the match is weak. Size values are once, few and many counts, or a class for expanded clones, and some rows have none.

-	TRBV6-5	TRBJ2-5	TRBD1	TGTGCCAGCAGGGGACAGGGAAAAGAGACCCAGTACTTC	CASRGQGKETQYF
-	TRBV11-2	TRBJ1-6	-	TGTGCCAGCAGCTTGACAGCAAAAAATTCACCCCTCCACTTT	CASSLTAKNSPLHF
-	TRBV7-3	TRBJ2-3	TRBD2	TGTGCCAGCAGCTTCAGCGGGAGGGCCGGGGATACGCAGTATTTT	CASSFSGRAGDTQYF
-	TRBV18	TRBJ1-4	-	TGTGCCAGCTCACTACAAGCAGGGGTGGAAGAAAAACTGTTTTTT	CASSLQAGVEEKLFF
few	TRBV19	TRBJ2-5	-	TGTGCCAGTAGTATGTTCCAGGGGCAGGTAGAGACCCAGTACTTC	CASSMFQGQVETQYF
-	TRBV7-8	TRBJ2-3	TRBD2	TGTGCCAGCAGCTTAGTGGGTTTAGCGGGGATTAGCACAGATACGCAGTATTTT	CASSLVGLAGISTDTQYF
-	TRBV2	TRBJ2-7	-	TGTGCCAGCAGTGAAGCGCGGGAGGTAGGGGGCCTGGACTTC	CASSEAREVGGLDF
-	TRBV5-1	TRBJ2-3	TRBD2	TGCGCCAGCAGCTTGCGCTCAGCGGGGTCGGGTGGTACGCAGTATTTT	CASSLRSAGSGGTQYF
few	TRBV28	TRBJ1-4	-	TGTGCCAGCAGCCAGGGAGGGGATAATGAAAAACTGTTTTTT	CASSQGGDNEKLFF
-	TRBV6-5	TRBJ2-7	-	TGTGCCAGCAGTTACGGCGGGACTGCGCTCAGGGAGCAGTACTTC	CASSYGGTALREQYF
once	TRBV4-2	TRBJ2-7	-	TGTGCCAGCAGCCAAGAATCGGTTAGCGAGCAGTACTTC	CASSQESVSEQYF
-	TRBV30	TRBJ1-2	TRBD1	TGTGCCTGGGACCCGACAGGGGGCTATGGCTACACCTTC	CAWDPTGGYGYTF
-	TRBV18	TRBJ1-6	TRBD1	TGTGCCAGCTCACCACGACAGGGGGATTCACCCCTCCACTTT	CASSPRQGDSPLHF
-	TRBV5-8	TRBJ2-5	TRBD1	TGTGCCAGCAGCTTGCCCAGGGGGCGGCAAGAGACCCAGTACTTC	CASSLPRGRQETQYF
-	TRBV6-5	TRBJ1-2	-	TGTGCCAGCAGCTATGAATGGGGCGAGGGCTACACCTTC	CASSYEWGEGYTF
-	TRBV3-1/TRBV3-2	TRBJ2-3	TRBD2	TGTGCCAGCAGCCCGCCTATAGCGGGGGTGGCAGATACGCAGTATTTT	CASSPPIAGVADTQYF
once	TRBV5-1	TRBJ2-3	TRBD2	TGCGCCAGCAGCCCTTGGAGACTAGCGGGAGAGACAGATACGCAGTATTTT	CASSPWRLAGETDTQYF
-	TRBV28	TRBJ2-7	-	TGTGCCAGCAGTAGACAGGCTTTGGTCTACGAGCAGTACTTC	CASSRQALVYEQYF
-	TRBV27	TRBJ2-7	-	TGTGCCAGCAGTCTGTGGCAGGGCGACGAGCAGTACTTC	CASSLWQGDEQYF
-	TRBV2	TRBJ2-2	-	TGTGCCAGCAGTGAGACAGCCATAACCGGGGAGCTGTTTTTT	CASSETAITGELFF
-	TRBV10-3	TRBJ1-1	-	TGTGCCATCAGTGAGTCTGGTCAGGCGGGGAACACTGAAGCTTTCTTT	CAISESGQAGNTEAFF
-	TRBV11-2	TRBJ2-4	TRBD2	TGTGCCAGCAGCTTAGATCGGGCTAGCGGCTTGACCAAAAACATTCAGTACTTC	CASSLDRASGLTKNIQYF
-	TRBV6-5	TRBJ1-1	-	TGTGCCAGCAGCCTGGGGGCCCTTGAAGCTTTCTTT	CASSLGALEAFF
-	TRBV6-5	TRBJ2-7	-	TGTGCCAGCAGTTTAACCTCGGACTTCTCCTACGAGCAGTACTTC	CASSLTSDFSYEQYF
-	TRBV4-1	TRBJ1-4	-	TGCGCCAGCAGCCCGGAAGGTGGGGCGTGGGAAAAACTGTTTTTT	CASSPEGGAWEKLFF
-	TRBV5-1	TRBJ1-4	TRBD1	TGCGCCAGCAGCTTGACAGGGGGCATTGAAAAACTGTTTTTT	CASSLTGGIEKLFF
-	TRBV9	TRBJ1-4	-	TGTGCCAGCAGCGTAGGACCAGGGGCACGGGAAAAACTGTTTTTT	CASSVGPGAREKLFF
once	TRBV7-2	TRBJ2-7	TRBD1	TGTGCCAGCAGCTTCGAATCGACAGGGAGCTACGAGCAGTACTTC	CASSFESTGSYEQYF
-	TRBV30	TRBJ2-7	-	TGTGCCTCTGGGGGCAGGAAGATTAGCTACGAGCAGTACTTC	CASGGRKISYEQYF
-	TRBV5-1	TRBJ2-3	TRBD1	TGCGCCAGCAGCGCAGGCGACAGGGAGCACACAGATACGCAGTATTTT	CASSAGDREHTDTQYF
-	TRBV6-5	TRBJ2-6	-	TGTGCCAGCAGTAAGCCCTCTGGGGCCAACGTCCTGACTTTC	CASSKPSGANVLTF
-	TRBV9	TRBJ1-1	TRBD1	TGTGCCAGCAGCGTAGATGCAGGGGGCTTGAACACTGAAGCTTTCTTT	CASSVDAGGLNTEAFF
-	TRBV6-5	TRBJ1-1	TRBD1	TGTGCCAGCAGCCATCGGGGACAGTGGAACACTGAAGCTTTCTTT	CASSHRGQWNTEAFF
-	TRBV5-6	TRBJ2-1	-	TGTGCCAGCAGCTTGGAAACCGGGGACTTGATGTACAATGAGCAGTTCTTC	CASSLETGDLMYNEQFF
-	TRBV7-9	TRBJ2-7	TRBD1	TGTGCCAGCAGCTTAGCGATGGACAGGCTTGCCGAGCAGTACTTC	CASSLAMDRLAEQYF
-	TRBV18	TRBJ1-2	-	TGTGCCAGCTCACCACCGGGGGCCGTCCGGGGGGACTATGGCTACACCTTC	CASSPPGAVRGDYGYTF
-	TRBV5-4	TRBJ2-2	-	TGTGCCAGCAGCTTAGGGAGCACCGGGGAGCTGTTTTTT	CASSLGSTGELFF
-	TRBV5-1	TRBJ2-7	TRBD2	TGCGCCAGCAGCCCCGGGGGGAGGGCCGTCACCTACGAGCAGTACTTC	CASSPGGRAVTYEQYF
-	TRBV28	TRBJ1-5	-	TGTGCCAGCATCATGGGAGGGTCGGGTCAGCCCCAGCATTTT	CASIMGGSGQPQHF
-	TRBV10-3	TRBJ1-1	TRBD1	TGTGCCATCAGTGTGACCGACAGGGGGACTGAAGCTTTCTTT	CAISVTDRGTEAFF